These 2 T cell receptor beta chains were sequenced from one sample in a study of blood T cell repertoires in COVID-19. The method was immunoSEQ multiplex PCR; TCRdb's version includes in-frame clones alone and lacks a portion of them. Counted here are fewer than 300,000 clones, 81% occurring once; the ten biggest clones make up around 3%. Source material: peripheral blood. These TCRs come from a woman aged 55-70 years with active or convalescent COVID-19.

The DNA for the CDR3 is TGTGCCAGCAGCGCTAGGGGCGGGAGAGACAATGAGCAGTTCTTC. Translating gives CASSARGGRDNEQFF. The rearrangement joins TRBV9 to TRBJ2-1, with TRBD2 matching over 7 bases. Germline lookup yields CDR1 SGDLS and CDR2 YYNGEE. The CDR3 loop spans 15 amino acids. J was trimmed by 5 bases and V by 3 bases; bases with no gene match: 8.

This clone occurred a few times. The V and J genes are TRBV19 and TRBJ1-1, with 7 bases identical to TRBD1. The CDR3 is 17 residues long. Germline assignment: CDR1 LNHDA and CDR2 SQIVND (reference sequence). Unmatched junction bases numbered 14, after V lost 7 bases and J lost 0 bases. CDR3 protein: CASTPLRTGTMNTEAFF. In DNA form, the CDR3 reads TGTGCCAGTACTCCATTAAGGACAGGAACTATGAACACTGAAGCTTTCTTT.